This T cell receptor beta chain appears in the sequencing data of a study of shared T cell receptors in the human thymus. The CDR3 totals 14 residues. Germline V gives CDR1 MNHEY, CDR2 SVGAGI. V lost 6 bases, J lost 1 base, and 13 bases lay in between. Clones were read by immunoSEQ multiplex PCR, and TCRdb kept only the in-frame ones, dropping some. The sample contains around 340,000 clones, 95% of which appear only once. The rearrangement uses TRBV6-5 and TRBJ2-7; either TRBD1 or TRBD2 may fit D (7 bases each). This TCR was recovered from a human donor. The source material was thymocytes. The CDR3 sequence is CASRNRGGSYEQYF. The CDR3 coding sequence is TGTGCCAGCAGGAACAGGGGAGGGTCCTACGAGCAGTACTTC.